These T cell receptor beta chains were read from a single sample in a study of OX40 agonist ivuxolimab in advanced cancers. Here immunoSEQ multiplex PCR was the method, and the copy in TCRdb shows in-frame clones only, minus some. This table holds roughly 74,000 clones, around 94% found once. Sequencing was performed on CD4+ or CD8+ T cells sorted from blood, taken in a trial of the OX40 agonist ivuxolimab. The source of these receptors is an adult with an advanced solid tumor such as melanoma, head and neck, liver or kidney cancer. The CDR3 runs from the conserved cysteine through the conserved F or W.

j_gene | v_gene | CDR3aa
TRBJ1-1 | TRBV19 | CASSVATGWLNEAFF
TRBJ2-1 | TRBV9 | CASSEGGGALNEQFF
TRBJ1-4 | TRBV4-1 | CASSQVLGQDNEKLFF
TRBJ1-1 | TRBV7-2 | CASSLSGTLRTEAFF
TRBJ2-2 | TRBV5-4 | CASSGVAGGNTGELFF
TRBJ2-7 | TRBV27 | CASSLSGVPLSYEQYF
TRBJ1-5 | TRBV27 | CASSLIGGRVSNQPQHF
TRBJ2-3 | TRBV19 | CASRDRDMENTQYF
TRBJ2-5 | TRBV6-4 | CASSPGTSGSGEQYF
TRBJ1-2 | TRBV20-1 | CSVKTPYGYTF
TRBJ1-5 | TRBV27 | CASSPGSAGSPQHF
TRBJ1-2 | TRBV6-5 | CASSQLANYGYTF
TRBJ2-5 | TRBV10-3 | CAISETSSGLIQETQYF
TRBJ1-2 | TRBV9 | CASSKTGLDYGYTF
TRBJ2-7 | TRBV27 | CASSSTGSEQYF
TRBJ2-1 | TRBV7-2 | CASSLWTGGYNEQFF
TRBJ2-5 | TRBV15 | CATRTGAGGETQYF
TRBJ1-6 | TRBV27 | CASSSPGTGPNSPLHF
TRBJ2-2 | TRBV27 | CASKQAISPGELFF
TRBJ1-3 | TRBV14 | CASSQDPGFGNTIYF
TRBJ2-7 | TRBV7-2 | CASSSASGSGHEQYF
TRBJ1-2 | TRBV4-1 | CASSQIPSGTGGVGYGYTF
TRBJ1-5 | TRBV6-6 | CASRPRGQGVNQPQHF
TRBJ1-1 | TRBV6-5 | CASSPDNTEAFF
TRBJ1-2 | TRBV13 | CASTQWGTGGSYGYTF
TRBJ2-7 | TRBV7-2 | CASSLARGRSTYEQYF
TRBJ1-2 | TRBV7-2 | CASSLSGRASLNYGYTF
TRBJ1-1 | TRBV7-9 | CASSTTGGIMNTEAFF
TRBJ2-7 | TRBV19 | CASSAGLAGGPYEQYF
TRBJ1-1 | TRBV7-9 | CASSPGPRRTEAFF
TRBJ2-7 | TRBV27 | CASSPGLADEQYF
TRBJ2-1 | TRBV27 | CASSPLDRRSYNEQFF
TRBJ1-1 | TRBV4-1 | CASSRVGNTEAFF
TRBJ2-7 | TRBV6-5 | CASSNSGLNYEQYF
TRBJ1-2 | TRBV27 | CASSRGRAPIDGYTF
TRBJ2-7 | TRBV27 | CASSFRGPPTSYEQYF
TRBJ2-3 | TRBV7-2 | CASSLVDRMNTDTQYF
TRBJ2-4 | TRBV7-9 | CASSDGLAKNIQYF
TRBJ1-2 | TRBV6-6 | CAISVDRLPYGYTF
TRBJ2-1 | TRBV5-6 | CASSLGGAWYNEQFF
TRBJ2-4 | TRBV9 | CASSVVPGRAGTIKNIQYF
TRBJ2-3 | TRBV19 | CATKGLAGDTDTQYF
TRBJ2-5 | TRBV7-9 | CASSLEEGLAGVETQYF
TRBJ2-7 | TRBV4-3 | CASSQDVSKTYEQYF
TRBJ1-2 | TRBV4-1 | CASSQEIQVNYGYTF
TRBJ1-5 | TRBV5-4 | CASSLGAGAGQPQHF
TRBJ1-2 | TRBV6-4 | CASRKTGEDGYTF
TRBJ2-1 | TRBV27 | CASSPPRTQSSYNEQFF
TRBJ2-1 | TRBV2 | CASSVLGHLGLGGNEQFF
TRBJ2-7 | TRBV4-3 | CASSQDGTGSYEQYF
TRBJ1-2 | TRBV28 | CASSLFQKYYGYTF
TRBJ1-2 | TRBV27 | CASSFWGTGGPSGYTF
TRBJ1-5 | TRBV28 | CASRLRGRSNQPQHF
TRBJ2-7 | TRBV4-1 | CASSQGTGVYEQYF
TRBJ1-4 | TRBV5-1 | CASSLFRDSPMHEKLFF
TRBJ2-2 | TRBV9 | CASSPGRSAGELFF
TRBJ2-2 | TRBV4-2 | CASSPPAGELFF
TRBJ2-2 | TRBV6-5 | CASSFSMAGELFF
TRBJ2-1 | TRBV27 | CASSLNRGYEQFF
TRBJ1-2 | TRBV5-8 | CASSLNSGSYGYTF